The 21 T cell receptor beta chains in this list originate from one sample, sequenced in a study of cytomegalovirus exposure and HLA in healthy donors. Clones were sequenced by immunoSEQ multiplex PCR, and TCRdb holds only the in-frame ones, with some missing. The repertoire consists of over 200,000 clones, with 80% to 90% occurring once and the leading ten covering 2% to 2.5%. Specimen: PBMCs. The source of these receptors is a woman aged 18-35 years in good health and CMV-seropositive.

This clone was counted a single time. The chain couples TRBV7-9 to TRBJ2-7; D uncertain. Germline V lookup: CDR1 SEHNR, CDR2 FQNEAQ (reference sequence). CDR3 size: 18 residues. Trimming stripped 6 bases from V and 3 bases from J, with 27 bases between. CDR3 bases: TGTGCCAGCAGGTCGTTGCAGGTTAGAAGATCCCGAGACTACGAGCAGTACTTC. As protein: CASRSLQVRRSRDYEQYF.

V usage is TRBV28 and J usage is TRBJ1-5; possible D gene TRBD1, 6 bases. This CDR3 has 14 amino acids. The germline gives CDR1 MDHEN, CDR2 SYDVKM. The V gene lost 3 bases and the J gene lost 3 bases, with 9 bases spanning the gap. Here the CDR3 reads CASSFTGNNQPQHF. In DNA, the CDR3 is TGTGCCAGCAGTTTTACAGGGAACAATCAGCCCCAGCATTTT.

The table lists this clone with a few counts. The chain joins TRBV7-8 to TRBJ2-5; 7 bases line up with TRBD1. Germline trimming cut 8 bases from V and 5 bases from J; bases unmatched to any gene: 11. CDR1 is SGHVS and CDR2 is FQNEAQ in the germline V gene. The CDR3 consists of 14 residues. In DNA, the CDR3 is TGTGCCAGCTTCCCCAGGGGGAAGGGCGAGACCCAGTACTTC. This gives the protein CASFPRGKGETQYF.

The rearrangement joins TRBV21-1 to TRBJ2-1; TRBD1 was called by the table and not checked on the DNA. TRBV21-1 is described as a pseudogene. The CDR3 is 20 residues long. The CDR3 sequence is CASSNPLGGTGACHYNEQFF. In nucleotides, the CDR3 is TGTGCCAGCAGCAATCCACTGGGGGGGACAGGGGCCTGCCACTACAATGAGCAGTTCTTC.

The chain recombines TRBV4-1 with TRBJ2-7, with D perhaps TRBD1 (5 bases). Germline V gives CDR1 MGHRA, CDR2 YSYEKL. Trimming removed 1 base at V and 2 bases at J, with 12 bases between. The CDR3 has 15 amino acids. CDR3 sequence (DNA): TGCGCCAGCAGCCAAGCAGTTGCGGACACCTACGAGCAGTACTTC. Protein: CASSQAVADTYEQYF.

This chain uses TRBV6-1 with TRBJ2-7; 8 bases are a match to TRBD1. The CDR3 is made up of 14 amino acids. Germline CDR1 MNHNS, CDR2 SASEGT. The trim removed 0 bases at V and 4 bases at J, leaving 2 bases unmatched. DNA for the CDR3: TGTGCCAGCAGTGAAGCGGACAGGGAGTACGAGCAGTACTTC. Translating gives CASSEADREYEQYF.

V and J are TRBV28 and TRBJ1-5; no clear D. In germline, CDR1 is MDHEN, CDR2 SYDVKM. Trimming removed 8 bases at V and 1 base at J, with 15 bases between. The CDR3 length is 15 residues. Here the CDR3 DNA reads TGTGCCAGCTTGGGCGGGGTCAGGAGCAATCAGCCCCAGCATTTT. It encodes CASLGGVRSNQPQHF.

This clone was recorded only once. V usage is TRBV7-3 and J usage is TRBJ2-2; no clear D gene. The germline CDR1 and CDR2 sequences are SGHTA and FQGTGA. CDR3 length: 16 residues. V was clipped by 3 bases and J by 0 bases, with 11 bases between them. CDR3 in amino acids: CASSLMSYANTGELFF. As DNA, the CDR3 is TGTGCCAGCAGCTTGATGAGCTACGCGAACACCGGGGAGCTGTTTTTT.

CDR3 region: CASGHRGPYSNQPQHF. CDR3 coding DNA: TGTGCCAGCGGCCACAGGGGCCCATATAGCAATCAGCCCCAGCATTTT. The chain carries TRBV28 and TRBJ1-5, with 7 bases fitting TRBD1. The CDR3 is 16 residues long. Losses at the gene ends were 8 bases for V and 0 bases for J; bases not matched to a gene: 10. Germline CDR1 reads MDHEN; CDR2 reads SYDVKM.

This clone was counted a single time. The V and J genes are TRBV6-4 and TRBJ2-3, with 7 positions matching TRBD2. CDR1 is MRHNA and CDR2 is SNTAGT in the germline V gene. V lost 3 bases and J lost 1; bases outside the gene matches: 4. The CDR3 has 15 amino acids. In nucleotides, the CDR3 is TGTGCCAGCAGTGAAAGAACTAGCGGCACAGATACGCAGTATTTT. As protein: CASSERTSGTDTQYF.

The chain recombines TRBV28 with TRBJ2-7; 8 bases agree with TRBD1. J was trimmed by 2 bases and V by 6 bases; bases with no gene match: 3. The germline CDR1 and CDR2 sequences are MDHEN and SYDVKM. CDR3 length: 13 amino acids. The chain's CDR3 is CASSDRGTYEQYF. CDR3 coding DNA: TGTGCCAGCAGCGACAGGGGTACCTACGAGCAGTACTTC.

This rearrangement joins TRBV4-1 to TRBJ1-5; possible D gene TRBD1, 5 bases. Germline CDR1 reads MGHRA; CDR2 reads YSYEKL. The CDR3 has 14 residues. The V end lost 5 bases, the J end lost 3 bases, and 11 bases lay between the germline ends. The CDR3 protein is CASSSPGHNQPQHF. The CDR3, as DNA: TGCGCCAGCAGCTCCCCCGGACACAATCAGCCCCAGCATTTT.

The chain uses TRBV7-9 and TRBJ1-1; tentatively, D is TRBD1 (6 bases). This CDR3 has 14 amino acids. CDR1 and CDR2 (germline): SEHNR, FQNEAQ (reference sequence). V was trimmed by 3 bases and J by 10 bases, leaving 18 bases between them. The CDR3 coding sequence is TGTGCCAGCAGCTTTTTTCCCGGACAGTTTGTAGCTTTCTTT. Its protein is CASSFFPGQFVAFF.

The chain has TRBV2 and TRBJ2-7; the match to TRBD2 covers 14 bases. The length of the CDR3 is 14 residues. Looked up from germline, CDR1 is SNHLY and CDR2 is FYNNEI. J gave up 3 bases and V 8 bases, and 3 bases lay outside the gene matches. CDR3 DNA sequence: TGTGCCAGCCCTGGACTAGCGGGGGGCTACGAGCAGTACTTC. Amino acids: CASPGLAGGYEQYF.

V and J are TRBV27 and TRBJ1-2; no firm D call. The V gene lost 2 bases and the J gene lost 4 bases, with 14 bases spanning the gap. CDR1 is MNHEY and CDR2 is SMNVEV in the germline V gene (reference sequence). This CDR3 has 15 residues. The CDR3 nucleotides read TGTGCCAGCAGTTTAGTACCGTCATCAGGCTATGGCTACACCTTC. Translating gives CASSLVPSSGYGYTF.

The CDR3 loop reads CASSPGTGVVNEQFF. Here the CDR3 DNA reads TGTGCCAGCAGTCCCGGGACAGGGGTAGTCAATGAGCAGTTCTTC. The chain couples TRBV27 to TRBJ2-1; 10 positions agree with TRBD1. This CDR3 contains 15 residues. CDR1 and CDR2 (germline): MNHEY, SMNVEV (reference sequence). V gave up 5 bases and J gave up 6 bases; unmatched junction bases: 7.

This clone occurred once. J is TRBJ2-1 and V is TRBV28, with 11 nucleotides matching TRBD2. Germline loops: CDR1 MDHEN, CDR2 SYDVKM. This CDR3 has 17 residues. V was pared by 0 bases and J by 6 bases, with 7 bases of the junction left unmatched. CDR3: CASSLWTSGMVTNEQFF. CDR3 in DNA: TGTGCCAGCAGTTTATGGACTAGCGGGATGGTCACCAATGAGCAGTTCTTC.

The chain uses TRBV4-1 and TRBJ1-5; 8 nucleotides match TRBD1. The junction had 12 bases not matched to a gene; V was cut back by 4 bases and J by 4 bases. The CDR3 contains 17 residues. Germline V gene sequence: CDR1 MGHRA, CDR2 YSYEKL. The CDR3 sequence: CASSRQAAGTGNQPQHF. Here the CDR3 DNA reads TGCGCCAGCAGCCGACAGGCCGCCGGGACAGGAAATCAGCCCCAGCATTTT.

A word on this clone: Being one base from a much bigger clone, this may be a read error. The identical CDR3 is also encoded by other nucleotide sequences in the sample. CDR3 sequence: CASRGQATYEQYF. CDR3 nucleotide sequence: TGTGCCAGCAGAGGACAGGCTACCTACGAGCAGTACTTC. The chain is built from TRBV2 and TRBJ2-7; 7 bases map to TRBD1. V lost 6 bases to trimming and J lost 2 bases; unmatched junction nucleotides: 4. Germline CDR1 SNHLY, CDR2 FYNNEI. The CDR3 runs 13 residues. Using reference TRBV2 and TRBJ2-7 for the parts outside the CDR3, the full variable domain is EPEVTQTPSHQVTQMGQEVILRCVPISNHLYFYWYRQILGQKVEFLVSFYNNEISEKSEIFDDQFSVERPDGSNFTLKIRSTKLEDSAMYFCASRGQATYEQYFGPGTRLTVT.

This chain uses TRBV18 with TRBJ1-1; D not certain. Trimming took off 0 bases at V and 3 bases at J, with 8 bases between the two ends. Germline assignment: CDR1 KGHSH and CDR2 LQKENI. The CDR3 loop spans 14 amino acids. The CDR3 coding sequence is TGTGCCAGCTCACCACCAGGAGGAGACACTGAAGCTTTCTTT. It encodes CASSPPGGDTEAFF.

The gene calls are TRBV19 and TRBJ1-2, with D perhaps TRBD1 (5 bases). The V end was cut by 7 bases, the J end by 5 bases, with 17 bases between. The germline gives CDR1 LNHDA, CDR2 SQIVND (reference sequence). CDR3 length equals 14 residues. CDR3 bases: TGTGCCAGTAATCTTTGGCAGGGAGGTTATGGCTACACCTTC. As protein: CASNLWQGGYGYTF. Variable domain in full (rest from reference TRBV19 and TRBJ1-2): DGGITQSPKYLFRKEGQNVTLSCEQNLNHDAMYWYRQDPGQGLRLIYYSQIVNDFQKGDIAEGYSVSREKKESFPLTVTSAQKNPTAFYLCASNLWQGGYGYTFGSGTRLTVV.